One sample yielded the 30 T cell receptor beta chains listed below, sequenced in a study of T-cell memory formation after mild COVID-19. TCRdb reprocessed the 5' RACE reads via MiXCR and lists one record per CDR3 protein. This table holds about 470,000 distinct CDR3 sequences, 15% to 20% found once. Sequencing was done on a sample of PBMCs or a T cell subset sorted from them (not recorded which). These receptors all come from an adult woman who had mild COVID-19 (a few samples of this study predate the infection). Cell type and time point are not known.

This rearrangement joins TRBV2 to TRBJ1-1; D perhaps matches TRBD1 (5 bases). V dropped 8 bases and J dropped 0 bases, with 16 bases sitting between them. The CDR3 totals 15 residues. Germline assignment: CDR1 SNHLY and CDR2 FYNNEI. CDR3 sequence: CASLNRQSMNTEAFF. DNA for the CDR3: TGTGCCAGCCTTAACCGACAGTCCATGAACACTGAAGCTTTCTTT.

The rearrangement links TRBV7-9 to TRBJ2-5, with 11 bases that match TRBD1. The CDR3 contains 15 residues. Germline V gene sequence: CDR1 SEHNR, CDR2 FQNEAQ (reference sequence). V trimming: 4 bases; J trimming: 1 base; junction bases outside the gene matches: 2. CDR3: CASSSGQGVQETQYF. CDR3 bases: TGTGCCAGCAGCTCGGGACAGGGGGTCCAAGAGACCCAGTACTTC.

The chain employs TRBV2 and TRBJ2-3, with 8 bases identical to TRBD2. Germline CDR1 and CDR2: SNHLY and FYNNEI. The CDR3 contains 16 residues. J gave up 2 bases and V 3 bases, and 7 bases lay outside the gene matches. The DNA for the CDR3 is TGTGCCAGCAGTGAGGGAGTAGCGGGACTCACAGATACGCAGTATTTT. This translates into CASSEGVAGLTDTQYF. Full variable domain (missing parts from reference TRBV2 and TRBJ2-3): EPEVTQTPSHQVTQMGQEVILRCVPISNHLYFYWYRQILGQKVEFLVSFYNNEISEKSEIFDDQFSVERPDGSNFTLKIRSTKLEDSAMYFCASSEGVAGLTDTQYFGPGTRLTVL.

This clonotype showed up just a few times. The chain employs TRBV19 and TRBJ1-5; 7 bases agree with TRBD1. The CDR3 extends over 14 amino acids. Germline-derived CDR1 and CDR2 are LNHDA and SQIVND (reference sequence). V was clipped by 8 bases and J by 6 bases; unmatched bases: 10. The CDR3 is CASGSTGAGQPQHF. The CDR3 DNA is TGTGCCAGTGGATCTACAGGGGCCGGTCAGCCCCAGCATTTT.

The chain recombines TRBV20-1 with TRBJ2-1; 8 positions match TRBD2. V was pared by 5 bases and J by 8 bases, with 14 bases of the junction left unmatched. Germline CDR1 and CDR2: DFQATT and SNEGSKA (reference sequence). This CDR3 comprises 15 residues. The CDR3 sequence: CSAVLPGGARDEQFF. CDR3 sequence (DNA): TGCAGTGCTGTACTCCCCGGGGGGGCGCGGGATGAGCAGTTCTTC.

Only a few counts were recorded for this clonotype. The chain uses TRBV29-1 and TRBJ2-7; 7 bases are a match to TRBD1. Germline loops: CDR1 SQVTM, CDR2 ANQGSEA. This CDR3 contains 15 residues. J gave up 1 base and V 4 bases, and 10 bases lay outside the gene matches. The DNA of the CDR3 is TGCAGCGTTGTATTTCCAGGGGGAAGATCCTACGAGCAGTACTTC. Translation gives CSVVFPGGRSYEQYF.

The chain uses TRBV21-1 and TRBJ1-2; the D call of TRBD1 is as the table states it, not checked on the DNA. TRBV21-1 is given as a pseudogene. The CDR3 consists of 14 residues. CDR3 sequence: CAGSKRQGGYGYTF. CDR3 in DNA: TGTGCCGGCAGCAAACGACAGGGAGGCTATGGCTACACCTTC.

The chain carries TRBV7-2 and TRBJ2-1, with D possibly TRBD1 on 5 matching bases. V was cut by 3 bases and J by 8 bases, with 14 bases left in between. Looked up from germline, CDR1 is SGHTA and CDR2 is FQGNSA. The CDR3 loop spans 14 amino acids. The CDR3 reads CASSLIDSVDEQFF. The CDR3 DNA is TGTGCCAGCAGCTTGATCGACAGCGTCGATGAGCAGTTCTTC.

The chain links TRBV5-1 to TRBJ2-7, with 9 bases matching TRBD1. V shed 6 bases and J 4 bases; nucleotides not matched to a gene: 11. Germline V gives CDR1 SGHRS, CDR2 YFSETQ. The CDR3 contains 15 residues. The CDR3 region is CASTPGQGVIYEQYF. The DNA for the CDR3 is TGCGCCAGCACCCCGGGACAGGGCGTCATTTACGAGCAGTACTTC.

This clonotype was counted a few times. V is TRBV6-5 and J is TRBJ1-2; D not certain. Per the germline V gene, CDR1 is MNHEY and CDR2 is SVGAGI. V was clipped by 2 bases and J by 7 bases, with 14 bases between them. There are 14 residues in the CDR3. The CDR3 DNA follows: TGTGCCAGCAGTTACCACGGCAGTTGGGGTGGCTACACCTTC. Its translation is CASSYHGSWGGYTF.

This clonotype appeared a few times. V and J are TRBV2 and TRBJ2-5; perhaps D is TRBD1 or TRBD2 (5 bases each). Per the germline V gene, CDR1 is SNHLY and CDR2 is FYNNEI. The CDR3 spans 16 residues. V was clipped by 3 bases and J by 2 bases, with 16 bases between them. CDR3 sequence: CASSESSGPGQETQYF. CDR3 nucleotides: TGTGCCAGCAGTGAGTCTTCGGGACCTGGACAAGAGACCCAGTACTTC.

CDR3 DNA sequence: TGTGCCAGCAGCTTGGCCCCAACAGGGAACACTGAAGCTTTCTTT. This codes for CASSLAPTGNTEAFF. V gene TRBV5-5 combines with J gene TRBJ1-1, with D possibly being TRBD1 (5 bases). The germline CDR1 and CDR2 sequences are SGHKS and YYEKEE (reference sequence). Trimming took off 0 bases at V and 1 base at J, with 10 bases between the two ends. This CDR3 comprises 15 residues.

This chain joins TRBV18 and TRBJ1-1; TRBD1 aligns across 8 bases. The V gene's germline CDR1 is KGHSH and CDR2 LQKENI. The CDR3 has 16 amino acids. V shed 5 bases and J 0 bases; nucleotides not matched to a gene: 8. The CDR3 here is CASSVGTGKLNTEAFF. Written as DNA, the CDR3 is TGTGCCAGCTCAGTTGGGACAGGAAAGCTGAACACTGAAGCTTTCTTT.

This chain connects TRBV30 to TRBJ2-1; D not certain. This CDR3 region has 13 residues. Trimming left V 3 bases short and J 8 bases short, with 14 bases between. Germline V CDR1 and CDR2: GTSNPN, SVGIG (reference sequence). Written as DNA, the CDR3 is TGTGCCTGGAGGACCCAGAAGTTCGATGAGCAGTTCTTC. Translated: CAWRTQKFDEQFF.

This clonotype was observed a few times. The chain uses TRBV12-3 or TRBV12-4 and TRBJ1-1, with a weak D call TRBD1 (5 bases). The V gene lost 6 bases and the J gene lost 6 bases, with 17 bases spanning the gap. The CDR3 has 14 amino acids. This CDR3 is CASSPGGELPEAFF. The CDR3 nucleotides read TGTGCCAGCAGCCCCGGGGGTGAGTTACCTGAAGCTTTCTTT.

This clonotype was detected only a few times. This chain uses TRBV5-5 with TRBJ2-6; either TRBD1 or TRBD2 may supply D (5 bases each). Germline lookup yields CDR1 SGHKS and CDR2 YYEKEE (reference sequence). Trimming removed 4 bases at V and 0 bases at J, with 8 bases between. The CDR3 extends over 15 amino acids. The CDR3: CASSPGASGANVLTF. The CDR3 DNA follows: TGTGCCAGCAGCCCCGGGGCCTCTGGGGCCAACGTCCTGACTTTC. Variable domain in full (rest from reference TRBV5-5 and TRBJ2-6): DAGVTQSPTHLIKTRGQQVTLRCSPISGHKSVSWYQQVLGQGPQFIFQYYEKEERGRGNFPDRFSARQFPNYSSELNVNALLLGDSALYLCASSPGASGANVLTFGAGSRLTVL.

V usage is TRBV6-5 and J usage is TRBJ2-7; the D gene could be TRBD1 or TRBD2 (5 bases each). Germline V gives CDR1 MNHEY, CDR2 SVGAGI. Trimming removed 5 bases from V and 3 bases from J, with 11 bases in between. This CDR3 comprises 13 residues. CDR3 in amino acids: CASSSREIYEQYF. The CDR3 DNA sequence: TGTGCCAGCAGTAGCAGGGAGATCTACGAGCAGTACTTC.

The table lists this clonotype with a few counts. The chain combines TRBV18 with TRBJ2-3; D might be TRBD2 (6 bases). Germline V gene sequence: CDR1 KGHSH, CDR2 LQKENI. V was clipped by 5 bases and J by 2 bases, with 20 bases between them. The CDR3 runs to 17 residues. CDR3 DNA sequence: TGTGCCAGCTCATCGCCGCTTGCGGGACCGTTCACAGATACGCAGTATTTT. It specifies CASSSPLAGPFTDTQYF. Based on the CDR3 plus reference TRBV18 and TRBJ2-3, the full variable domain is NAGVMQNPRHLVRRRGQEARLRCSPMKGHSHVYWYRQLPEEGLKFMVYLQKENIIDESGMPKERFSAEFPKEGPSILRIQQVVRGDSAAYFCASSSPLAGPFTDTQYFGPGTRLTVL.

The rearrangement links TRBV20-1 to TRBJ1-2; D is undetermined. This CDR3 comprises 12 residues. Germline V lookup: CDR1 DFQATT, CDR2 SNEGSKA (reference sequence). V lost 5 bases and J 6 bases, leaving 13 bases between the germline ends. Here the CDR3 reads CSAPAGMDGYTF. The DNA of the CDR3 is TGCAGTGCTCCTGCCGGGATGGATGGCTACACCTTC.

The chain joins TRBV12-3 or TRBV12-4 to TRBJ2-1; TRBD2 aligns across 8 bases. Trimming took 5 bases from V and 8 from J; bases not matched to a gene: 8. This CDR3 has 14 residues. The CDR3 nucleotides read TGTGCCAGCAGTACCGGGACTAGTCTCTATGAGCAGTTCTTC. Protein product: CASSTGTSLYEQFF.

The rearrangement links TRBV5-1 to TRBJ1-1, with 10 bases lining up with TRBD1. Germline CDR1 is SGHRS and CDR2 is YFSETQ. V dropped 0 bases and J dropped 13; count of bases not matched to a gene: 6. This CDR3 contains 13 residues. The CDR3 DNA follows: TGCGCCAGCAGCTTGGGGGACAGGGGTCTCGATTTCTTT. This translates into CASSLGDRGLDFF. The variable domain in full, with the rest retrieved from reference TRBV5-1 and TRBJ1-1, is KAGVTQTPRYLIKTRGQQVTLSCSPISGHRSVSWYQQTPGQGLQFLFEYFSETQRNKGNFPGRFSGRQFSNSRSEMNVSTLELGDSALYLCASSLGDRGLDFFGQGTRLTVV.

This chain joins TRBV27 and TRBJ1-6; the D gene is possibly TRBD1 (5 bases). V was cut by 8 bases and J by 6 bases, with 17 bases left in between. In germline, CDR1 is MNHEY, CDR2 SMNVEV (reference sequence). CDR3 length: 15 residues. CDR3 DNA: TGTGCCAGCCAAGGTGGGCAGGGTCTTAATTCACCCCTCCACTTT. As protein: CASQGGQGLNSPLHF.

This rearrangement joins TRBV19 to TRBJ1-5; the D gene is possibly TRBD1 (5 bases). The germline V gene encodes CDR1 LNHDA and CDR2 SQIVND (reference sequence). The V gene lost 4 bases and the J gene lost 5 bases, with 15 bases spanning the gap. The CDR3 is 15 amino acids. CDR3 sequence (DNA): TGTGCCAGTAGTAAATTCCGGGGGTTTTATCAGCCCCAGCATTTT. This gives the protein CASSKFRGFYQPQHF.

This clonotype has more than one count but fewer than ten. The chain recombines TRBV24-1 with TRBJ2-3, with D perhaps TRBD1 (5 bases). The CDR3 length is 14 residues. The V end lost 0 bases, the J end lost 5 bases, and 8 bases lay between the germline ends. Germline V lookup: CDR1 KGHDR, CDR2 SFDVKD. The CDR3 spells CATSDLPQGDTQYF. Here the CDR3 DNA reads TGTGCCACCAGTGATTTGCCCCAGGGAGATACGCAGTATTTT.

J is TRBJ2-1 and V is TRBV9, with D perhaps matching TRBD2 (6 bases). The CDR3 length is 17 residues. Germline assignment: CDR1 SGDLS and CDR2 YYNGEE. V was shortened by 4 bases and J by 1 base, with 18 bases between the two germline ends. The CDR3 nucleotides are TGTGCCAGCAGCCCCCTCGGCGGGGCGACTTCCTACAATGAGCAGTTCTTC. Amino acids: CASSPLGGATSYNEQFF.

A few counts support this clonotype. The J gene is TRBJ2-5, the V gene TRBV4-2, with D possibly being TRBD1 (5 bases). This CDR3 has 14 amino acids. V shed 1 base and J shed 2 bases, with 8 bases lying between them. Germline V gene lookup returns CDR1 LGHNA and CDR2 YNFKEQ. The CDR3 reads CASSQGQKQETQYF. CDR3 nucleotide sequence: TGTGCCAGCAGCCAAGGACAGAAACAAGAGACCCAGTACTTC.

This chain uses TRBV7-2 with TRBJ2-1; 10 nucleotides agree with TRBD2. The CDR3 sequence is 17 residues long. Germline CDR1 reads SGHTA; CDR2 reads FQGNSA. The ends lost 5 bases at V and 5 bases at J; junction bases unmatched: 12. CDR3 region: CASSQKAGTSANNEQFF. The CDR3, as DNA: TGTGCCAGCAGCCAGAAGGCGGGGACTAGCGCCAACAATGAGCAGTTCTTC.

The genes are TRBV6-2 or TRBV6-3 and TRBJ2-5; a weak D match, TRBD1 (8 bases). The germline V gene encodes CDR1 MNHEY and CDR2 SVGEGT. Trimming pared 0 bases from V and 5 bases from J, leaving 16 bases between. The CDR3 runs to 16 residues. The chain's CDR3 is CASSYSGTGGGETQYF. The DNA of the CDR3 is TGTGCCAGCAGTTACTCGGGAACAGGGGGGGGTGAGACCCAGTACTTC.

This clonotype was detected only a few times. The chain uses TRBV7-9 and TRBJ2-1, with D possibly matching TRBD1 (6 bases). This CDR3 region has 15 residues. V lost 1 base and J lost 7, with 14 bases in between. The V gene's germline CDR1 is SEHNR and CDR2 FQNEAQ (reference sequence). Written as DNA, the CDR3 is TGTGCCAGCAGCTTAGTGGGGGCCGAGGGGAATGAGCAGTTCTTC. Its protein is CASSLVGAEGNEQFF.

The gene calls are TRBV6-1 and TRBJ2-2; 12 bases line up with TRBD2. V shed 3 bases, J shed 7 bases, and the junction held 6 bases outside the gene matches. CDR3 size: 16 residues. Germline-derived CDR1 and CDR2 are MNHNS and SASEGT. The DNA of the CDR3 is TGTGCCAGCAGTGACCTAGCGGGGGGGCTCATCGGGGAGCTGTTTTTT. Translation gives CASSDLAGGLIGELFF.